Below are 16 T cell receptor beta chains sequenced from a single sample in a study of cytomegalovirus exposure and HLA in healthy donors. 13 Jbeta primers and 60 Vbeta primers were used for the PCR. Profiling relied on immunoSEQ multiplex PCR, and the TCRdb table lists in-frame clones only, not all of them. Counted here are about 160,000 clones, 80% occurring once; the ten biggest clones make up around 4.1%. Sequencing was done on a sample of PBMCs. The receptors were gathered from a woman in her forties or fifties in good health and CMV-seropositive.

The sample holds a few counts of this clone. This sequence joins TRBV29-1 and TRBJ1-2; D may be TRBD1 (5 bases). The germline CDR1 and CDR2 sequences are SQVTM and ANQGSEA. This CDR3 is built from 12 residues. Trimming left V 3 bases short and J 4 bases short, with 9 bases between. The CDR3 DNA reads TGCAGCGTTGATATGGGGGGCTATGGCTACACCTTC. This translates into CSVDMGGYGYTF.

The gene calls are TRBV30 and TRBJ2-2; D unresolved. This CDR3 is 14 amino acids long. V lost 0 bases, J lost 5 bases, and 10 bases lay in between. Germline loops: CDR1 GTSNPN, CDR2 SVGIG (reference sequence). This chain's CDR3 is CAWSVNMLTGELFF. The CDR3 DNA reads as TGTGCCTGGAGTGTCAACATGCTTACCGGGGAGCTGTTTTTT.

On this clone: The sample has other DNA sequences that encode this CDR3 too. The CDR3 here is CASSVEGARGNEQFF. The CDR3 DNA sequence: TGTGCCAGCAGCGTAGAGGGGGCAAGAGGTAATGAGCAGTTCTTC. The chain combines TRBV9 with TRBJ2-1; 7 nucleotides agree with TRBD1. The CDR3 is 15 amino acids. V lost 0 bases, J lost 7 bases, and 7 bases stayed unmatched. Germline CDR1 and CDR2: SGDLS and YYNGEE.

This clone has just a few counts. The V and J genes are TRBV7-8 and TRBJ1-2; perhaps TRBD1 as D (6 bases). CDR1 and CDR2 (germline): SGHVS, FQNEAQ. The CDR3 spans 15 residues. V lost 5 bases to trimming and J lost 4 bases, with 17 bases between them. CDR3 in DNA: TGTGCCAGCAGCAACCGCGCCAGGGGTAGCTATGGCTACACCTTC. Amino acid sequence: CASSNRARGSYGYTF.

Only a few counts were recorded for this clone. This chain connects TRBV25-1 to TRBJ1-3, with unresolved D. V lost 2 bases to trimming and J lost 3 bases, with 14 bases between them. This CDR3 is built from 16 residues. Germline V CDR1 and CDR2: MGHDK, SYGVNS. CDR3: CASSENRELSGNTIYF. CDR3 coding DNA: TGTGCCAGCAGTGAAAACCGGGAGTTAAGTGGAAACACCATATATTTT. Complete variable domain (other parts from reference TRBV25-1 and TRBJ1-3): EADIYQTPRYLVIGTGKKITLECSQTMGHDKMYWYQQDPGMELHLIHYSYGVNSTEKGDLSSESTVSRIRTEHFPLTLESARPSHTSQYLCASSENRELSGNTIYFGEGSWLTVV.

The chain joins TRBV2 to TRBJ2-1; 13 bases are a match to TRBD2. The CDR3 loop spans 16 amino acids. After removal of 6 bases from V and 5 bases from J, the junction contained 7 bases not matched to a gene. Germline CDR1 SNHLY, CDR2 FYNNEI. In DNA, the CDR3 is TGTGCCAGCAGACAGTGGACTAGCGGGAGTGACAATGAGCAGTTCTTC. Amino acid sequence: CASRQWTSGSDNEQFF.

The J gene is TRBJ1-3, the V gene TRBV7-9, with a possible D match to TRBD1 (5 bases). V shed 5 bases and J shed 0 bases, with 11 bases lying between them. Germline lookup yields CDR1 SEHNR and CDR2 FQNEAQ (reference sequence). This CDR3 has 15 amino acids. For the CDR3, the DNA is TGTGCCAGCAGCCCTCGGGGGACCTCTGGAAACACCATATATTTT. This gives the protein CASSPRGTSGNTIYF.

This chain's CDR3 is CASSRQAESEQFF. The CDR3 nucleotides read TGTGCCAGCAGTCGACAGGCTGAGAGTGAGCAGTTCTTC. The chain employs TRBV11-1 and TRBJ2-1; possibly TRBD1 for D (6 bases). Germline CDR1 is SGHAT and CDR2 is FQDESV (reference sequence). The length of the CDR3 is 13 residues. Trimming cost V 6 bases and J 9 bases, with 15 bases left between them.

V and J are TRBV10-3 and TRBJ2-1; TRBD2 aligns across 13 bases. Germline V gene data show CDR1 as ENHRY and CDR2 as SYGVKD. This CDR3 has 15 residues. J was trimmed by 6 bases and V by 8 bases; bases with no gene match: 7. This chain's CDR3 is CAISGLAGASNEQFF. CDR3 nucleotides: TGTGCCATCTCTGGACTAGCGGGGGCTTCCAATGAGCAGTTCTTC.

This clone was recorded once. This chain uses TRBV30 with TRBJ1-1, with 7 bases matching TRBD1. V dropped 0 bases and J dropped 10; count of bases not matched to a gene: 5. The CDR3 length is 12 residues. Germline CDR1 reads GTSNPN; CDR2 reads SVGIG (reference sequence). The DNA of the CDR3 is TGTGCCTGGAGTGTGCAGGGGGGTCGAGCTTTCTTT. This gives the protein CAWSVQGGRAFF.

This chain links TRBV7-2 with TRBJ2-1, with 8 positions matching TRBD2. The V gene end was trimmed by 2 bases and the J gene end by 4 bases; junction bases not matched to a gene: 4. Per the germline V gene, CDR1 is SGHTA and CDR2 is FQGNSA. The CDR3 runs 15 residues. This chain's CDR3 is CASSLSGGVYNEQFF. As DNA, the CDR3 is TGTGCCAGCAGCTTATCCGGGGGGGTTTACAATGAGCAGTTCTTC.

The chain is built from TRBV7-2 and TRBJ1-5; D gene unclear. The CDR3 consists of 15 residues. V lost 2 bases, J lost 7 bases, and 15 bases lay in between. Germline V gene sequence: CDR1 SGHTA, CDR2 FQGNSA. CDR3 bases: TGTGCCAGCAGCTTATCCGTGGGAGAAGGCCAGCCCCAGCATTTT. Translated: CASSLSVGEGQPQHF.

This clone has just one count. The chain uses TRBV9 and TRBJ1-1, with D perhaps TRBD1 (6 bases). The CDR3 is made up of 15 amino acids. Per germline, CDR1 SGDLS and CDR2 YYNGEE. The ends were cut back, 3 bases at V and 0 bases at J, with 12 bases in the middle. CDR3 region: CASSASGTLNTEAFF. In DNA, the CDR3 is TGTGCCAGCAGCGCTTCCGGGACACTGAACACTGAAGCTTTCTTT.

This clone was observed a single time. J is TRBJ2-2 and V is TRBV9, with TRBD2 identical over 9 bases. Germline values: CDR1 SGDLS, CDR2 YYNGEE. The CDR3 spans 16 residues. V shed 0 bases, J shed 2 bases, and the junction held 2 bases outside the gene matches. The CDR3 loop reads CASSVGGLANTGELFF. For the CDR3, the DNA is TGTGCCAGCAGCGTAGGGGGACTAGCTAACACCGGGGAGCTGTTTTTT. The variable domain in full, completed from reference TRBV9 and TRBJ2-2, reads DSGVTQTPKHLITATGQRVTLRCSPRSGDLSVYWYQQSLDQGLQFLIQYYNGEERAKGNILERFSAQQFPDLHSELNLSSLELGDSALYFCASSVGGLANTGELFFGEGSRLTVL.

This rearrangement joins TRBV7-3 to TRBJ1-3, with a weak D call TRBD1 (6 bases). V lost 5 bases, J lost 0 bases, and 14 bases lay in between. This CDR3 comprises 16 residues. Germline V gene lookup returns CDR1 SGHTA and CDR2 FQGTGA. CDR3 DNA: TGTGCCAGCAGCCCCCACGGACAGCTCTCTGGAAACACCATATATTTT. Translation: CASSPHGQLSGNTIYF.

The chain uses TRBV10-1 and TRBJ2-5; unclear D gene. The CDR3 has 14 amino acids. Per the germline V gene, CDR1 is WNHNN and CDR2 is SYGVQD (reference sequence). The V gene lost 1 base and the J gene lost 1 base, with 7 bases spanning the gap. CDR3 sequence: CASSELQPQETQYF. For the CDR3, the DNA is TGCGCCAGCAGTGAGTTACAGCCCCAAGAGACCCAGTACTTC.